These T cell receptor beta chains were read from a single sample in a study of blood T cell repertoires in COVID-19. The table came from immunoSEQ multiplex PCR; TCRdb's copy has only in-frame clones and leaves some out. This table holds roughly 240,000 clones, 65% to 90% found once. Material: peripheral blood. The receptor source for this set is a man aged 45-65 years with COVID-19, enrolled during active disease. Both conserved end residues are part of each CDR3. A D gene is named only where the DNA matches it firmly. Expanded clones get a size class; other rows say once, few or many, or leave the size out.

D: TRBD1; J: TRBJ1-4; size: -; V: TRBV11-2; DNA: TGTGCCAGCAGCTTAGGGACAGGACGTGAAAAACTGTTTTTT; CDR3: CASSLGTGREKLFF
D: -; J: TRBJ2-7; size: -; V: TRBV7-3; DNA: TGTGCCAGCAGCTTAGGAGGGGGCCGCGCCTACGAGCAGTACTTC; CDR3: CASSLGGGRAYEQYF
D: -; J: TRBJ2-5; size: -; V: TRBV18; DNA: TGTGCCAGCTCACCAGGACTACAAGAGACCCAGTACTTC; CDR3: CASSPGLQETQYF
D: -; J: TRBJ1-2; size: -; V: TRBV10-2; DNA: TGCGCCAGCAGTGAGTTGTCAGGGTACGGCTACACCTTC; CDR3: CASSELSGYGYTF
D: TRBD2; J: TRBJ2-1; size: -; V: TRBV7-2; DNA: TGTGCCAGCAGCTTAGGGCGGGGGGGCTCCAATGAGCAGTTCTTC; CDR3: CASSLGRGGSNEQFF
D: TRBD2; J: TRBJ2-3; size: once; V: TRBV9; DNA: TGTGCCAGCAGCGTAGCAACTAGCGGGGGGGCGGATTATACGCAGTATTTT; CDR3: CASSVATSGGADYTQYF
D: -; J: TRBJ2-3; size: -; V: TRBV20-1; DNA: TGCAGTGCCTCCTACACAGATACGCAGTATTTT; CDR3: CSASYTDTQYF
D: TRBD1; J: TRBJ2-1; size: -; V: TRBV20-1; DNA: TGCAGTGCTAGTAAACAGGGGGCGAATGAGCAGTTCTTC; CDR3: CSASKQGANEQFF
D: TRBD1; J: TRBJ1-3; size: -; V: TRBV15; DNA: TGTGCCACCAGACAGGGGACTCCAAGCTCTGGAAACACCATATATTTT; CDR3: CATRQGTPSSGNTIYF
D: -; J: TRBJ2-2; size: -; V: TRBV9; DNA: TGTGCCAGCAGCGTAGGAGTCCCAACCGGGGAGCTGTTTTTT; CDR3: CASSVGVPTGELFF
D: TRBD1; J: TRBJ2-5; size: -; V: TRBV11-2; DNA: TGTGCCAGCAGCTTAGCATGGGGACAGAAGGTCCAAGAGACCCAGTACTTC; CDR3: CASSLAWGQKVQETQYF
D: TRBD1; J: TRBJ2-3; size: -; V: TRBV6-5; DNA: TGTGCCAGCAGGACCGGGGGACAGGGGACGGATACGCAGTATTTT; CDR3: CASRTGGQGTDTQYF
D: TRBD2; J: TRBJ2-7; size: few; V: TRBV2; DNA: TGTGCCAGCAGGCCGGGACTAGGCTACGAGCAGTACTTC; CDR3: CASRPGLGYEQYF
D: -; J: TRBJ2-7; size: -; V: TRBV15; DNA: TGTGCCACCAGCAGACTCGCCGGGACAAAGGCCTACGAGCAGTACTTC; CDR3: CATSRLAGTKAYEQYF
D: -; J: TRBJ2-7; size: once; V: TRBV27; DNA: TGTGCCAGCAGTCCCTACGTGGGTGGGAGGGAGCAGTACTTC; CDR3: CASSPYVGGREQYF
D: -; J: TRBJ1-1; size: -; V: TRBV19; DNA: TGTGCCAGCTCGCAAGCGGCGAACACTGAAGCTTTCTTT; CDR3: CASSQAANTEAFF
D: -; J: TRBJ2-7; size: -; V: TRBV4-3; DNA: TGCGCCAGCAGCCAAGATGGGACGGGGGGCGCTTACTCCTACGAGCAGTACTTC; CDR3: CASSQDGTGGAYSYEQYF
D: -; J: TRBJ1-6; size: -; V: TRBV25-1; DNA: TGTGCCAGCAGTGATCACTCGGGACTGTCAAATTCACCCCTCCACTTT; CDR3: CASSDHSGLSNSPLHF
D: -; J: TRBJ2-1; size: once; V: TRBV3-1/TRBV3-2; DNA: TGTGCCAGCAGCCAAGGATCAGCGGAGATCTACAATGAGCAGTTCTTC; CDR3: CASSQGSAEIYNEQFF
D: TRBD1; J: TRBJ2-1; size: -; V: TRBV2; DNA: TGTGCCAGCAGTGAAAGACAGGGCCCCTACAATGAGCAGTTCTTC; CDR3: CASSERQGPYNEQFF
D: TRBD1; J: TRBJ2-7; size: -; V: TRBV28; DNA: TGTGCCAGCAGGCGTACAGGGGGCTTTACCTACGAGCAGTACTTC; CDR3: CASRRTGGFTYEQYF
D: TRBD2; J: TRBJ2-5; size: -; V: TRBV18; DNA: TGTGCCAGCTCACCGACTAGCGGGGGTCTCGTAGAGACCCAGTACTTC; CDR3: CASSPTSGGLVETQYF
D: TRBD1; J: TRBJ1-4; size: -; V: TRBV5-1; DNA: TGCGCCAGCAGCTTGACGGGACAGGGCCTCGAAAAACTGTTTTTT; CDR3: CASSLTGQGLEKLFF
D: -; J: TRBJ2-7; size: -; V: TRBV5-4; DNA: TGTGCCAGCAGGACCGGGTTGGCCTACGAGCAGTACTTC; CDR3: CASRTGLAYEQYF
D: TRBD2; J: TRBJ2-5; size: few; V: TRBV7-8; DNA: TGTGCCAGCAGCCCGCGGGGGGGGAAAGAGACCCAGTACTTC; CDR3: CASSPRGGKETQYF
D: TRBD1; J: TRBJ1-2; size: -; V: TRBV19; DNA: TGTGCCAGTAGTATCGACAGGGGGCGCGGCTATGGCTACACCTTC; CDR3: CASSIDRGRGYGYTF
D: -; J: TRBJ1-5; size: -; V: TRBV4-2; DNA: TGTGCCAGCAGCCAAGATGGGCAGGGAAGTCAGCCCCAGCATTTT; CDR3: CASSQDGQGSQPQHF
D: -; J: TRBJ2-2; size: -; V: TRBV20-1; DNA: TGCAGTGCTAGTCGGGGGAATTCGAACACCGGGGAGCTGTTTTTT; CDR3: CSASRGNSNTGELFF